The 26 T cell receptor beta chains presented below share a single source sample, sequenced in a study of T-cell memory formation after mild COVID-19 (dated by TCRdb to the early 2020s). The library came from 5' RACE. Sequencing relied on an Illumina NovaSeq 6000. TCRdb reprocessed the public reads (quality trimming at Q25 with fastp, clone calling with MiXCR) and kept in-frame beta chains. Rows matching on CDR3 protein sequence are summarized as one entry with the most common DNA and genes. This sample is represented by over 350,000 distinct CDR3 sequences; about a sixth of them were singletons. Approximately 21% of the sample is taken by the ten largest. The material sequenced was PBMCs or a T cell subset sorted from them (not recorded which). The receptors originated from a man in his late teens or twenties who had mild COVID-19 (a few samples of this study predate the infection). The sample titles of this study are shuffled in the database, so cell type and time point are left out; the donor was told from shared clones.

The chain employs TRBV7-9 and TRBJ2-3; D is unresolved. Germline V gene data show CDR1 as SEHNR and CDR2 as FQNEAQ (reference sequence). The V end lost 5 bases, the J end lost 0 bases, and 9 bases lay between the germline ends. CDR3 length equals 14 residues. CDR3 residues: CASSALGSTDTQYF. As DNA, the CDR3 is TGTGCCAGCAGCGCGCTAGGGAGCACAGATACGCAGTATTTT.

This clonotype has at least ten counts. The V call is TRBV7-3, the J call TRBJ2-3, with unresolved D. The CDR3 covers 14 residues. V shed 5 bases and J shed 0 bases, with 9 bases lying between them. Germline V gene lookup returns CDR1 SGHTA and CDR2 FQGTGA. CDR3 DNA sequence: TGTGCCAGCAGCGACATAGGTAGCACAGATACGCAGTATTTT. Translating it yields CASSDIGSTDTQYF.

J is TRBJ2-5 and V is TRBV20-1; D is possibly TRBD1 (6 bases). This CDR3 contains 14 residues. The germline V gene encodes CDR1 DFQATT and CDR2 SNEGSKA (reference sequence). Between the trimmed V and J ends, which lost 3 bases and 5 bases, there was a span of 16 bases. The CDR3 coding sequence is TGCAGTGCTAGCCGAGGGGGAGTTTTCGAGACCCAGTACTTC. Translation gives CSASRGGVFETQYF.

This clonotype was found many times. The rearrangement links TRBV6-6 to TRBJ2-1; 8 positions match TRBD2. V lost 4 bases and J lost 4; bases outside the gene matches: 6. Germline assignment: CDR1 MNHNY and CDR2 SVGAGI (reference sequence). The CDR3 contains 15 residues. DNA for the CDR3: TGTGCCAGCAGTTTTAGCGGGGCAGCTTACAATGAGCAGTTCTTC. Its translation: CASSFSGAAYNEQFF.

This chain joins TRBV6-5 and TRBJ1-3, with 7 bases identical to TRBD1. Germline-derived CDR1 and CDR2 are MNHEY and SVGAGI. This CDR3 has 14 residues. Trimming at V came to 6 bases and at J to 1 base, leaving 3 bases not matched to a gene. The CDR3: CASRQGLSGNTIYF. The CDR3 DNA reads as TGTGCCAGCAGACAGGGGTTATCTGGAAACACCATATATTTT.

The rearrangement joins TRBV12-3 or TRBV12-4 to TRBJ2-5; D is perhaps TRBD1 (6 bases). Trimming took off 8 bases at V and 3 bases at J, with 13 bases between the two ends. CDR3 length equals 13 residues. In DNA, the CDR3 is TGTGCCAGCGTTACCGGGACAAAAGAGACCCAGTACTTC. Encoded protein: CASVTGTKETQYF.

This chain joins TRBV7-2 and TRBJ2-2, with TRBD2 matching over 7 bases. CDR1 is SGHTA and CDR2 is FQGNSA in the germline V gene. Trimming cost V 4 bases and J 13 bases; bases outside gene matches: 12. The CDR3 sequence is 14 residues long. The CDR3, as DNA: TGTGCCAGCAGCTCCCCCGGGAGGACGGAGTCGCTGTTTTTT. Its translation is CASSSPGRTESLFF.

There are a few counts of this clonotype. This sequence joins TRBV6-6 and TRBJ2-6; perhaps TRBD1 as D (6 bases). Per the germline V gene, CDR1 is MNHNY and CDR2 is SVGAGI (reference sequence). V was clipped by 10 bases and J by 4 bases, with 17 bases between them. The CDR3 loop spans 15 amino acids. CDR3 residues: CATPKGDPGANVLTF. CDR3 nucleotides: TGTGCCACACCAAAGGGGGATCCGGGGGCCAACGTCCTGACTTTC.

The CDR3 nucleotides read TGCGCCAGCAGCTTGGACCTCTCTGGAAACACCATATATTTT. This sequence encodes CASSLDLSGNTIYF. V gene TRBV5-1 combines with J gene TRBJ1-3; D gene ambiguous. Germline CDR1 is SGHRS and CDR2 is YFSETQ. The CDR3 length is 14 residues. The V end was cut by 0 bases, the J end by 0 bases, with 4 bases between.

This clonotype was detected only a few times. The gene calls are TRBV7-9 and TRBJ2-5, with 12 bases aligning to TRBD2. Germline V gene lookup returns CDR1 SEHNR and CDR2 FQNEAQ (reference sequence). V shed 5 bases and J 4 bases; nucleotides not matched to a gene: 5. This CDR3 contains 15 residues. CDR3 protein: CASSPQTSGGETQYF. The CDR3 nucleotides read TGTGCCAGCAGCCCTCAGACTAGCGGGGGAGAGACCCAGTACTTC.

The chain couples TRBV6-5 to TRBJ1-4; tentative D call: TRBD1 (6 bases). CDR1 MNHEY and CDR2 SVGAGI come from the germline V gene. CDR3 size: 15 residues. V lost 2 bases, J lost 1 base, and 8 bases lay in between. The CDR3 protein is CASSYLGGTNEKLFF. The CDR3 nucleotides read TGTGCCAGCAGTTACCTAGGGGGAACTAATGAAAAACTGTTTTTT.

This clonotype was seen only a few times. As DNA, the CDR3 is TGCAGCGTTGAAGGAGGAGCAGATACGCAGTATTTT. This sequence encodes CSVEGGADTQYF. This chain connects TRBV29-1 to TRBJ2-3; D ambiguous. V shed 1 base and J shed 4 bases, with 6 bases lying between them. The CDR3 totals 12 residues. Germline CDR1 SQVTM, CDR2 ANQGSEA.

In its sample, this clonotype was seen a few times. This chain connects TRBV7-3 to TRBJ1-6; a possible D gene is TRBD1 (6 bases). The CDR3 is made up of 15 amino acids. Deletions cut 5 bases from V and 7 bases from J, with 15 bases between. Germline CDR1 SGHTA, CDR2 FQGTGA. The CDR3 loop is CASSLTGQENSPLHF. Written as DNA, the CDR3 is TGTGCCAGCAGCCTGACGGGACAAGAGAATTCACCCCTCCACTTT.

The V and J genes are TRBV5-1 and TRBJ1-4, with D tentatively TRBD1 (5 bases). This CDR3 has 16 residues. V shed 4 bases and J shed 5 bases, with 18 bases lying between them. Germline CDR1 reads SGHRS; CDR2 reads YFSETQ. CDR3 sequence reads: CASSPEGTGRNEKLFF. The CDR3 DNA reads as TGCGCCAGCAGCCCAGAGGGAACAGGCCGAAATGAAAAACTGTTTTTT. Complete variable domain (other parts from reference TRBV5-1 and TRBJ1-4): KAGVTQTPRYLIKTRGQQVTLSCSPISGHRSVSWYQQTPGQGLQFLFEYFSETQRNKGNFPGRFSGRQFSNSRSEMNVSTLELGDSALYLCASSPEGTGRNEKLFFGSGTQLSVL.

The rearrangement uses TRBV7-2 and TRBJ1-5; D gene uncertain. V was cut by 1 base and J by 7 bases, with 8 bases left in between. This CDR3 comprises 13 residues. CDR1 and CDR2 (germline): SGHTA, FQGNSA. Here the CDR3 reads CASSLEVRQPQHF. The CDR3 nucleotides are TGTGCCAGCAGCTTAGAGGTGCGCCAGCCCCAGCATTTT.

The chain joins TRBV10-3 to TRBJ1-1, with D hard to call. Trimming removed 3 bases from V and 3 bases from J, with 8 bases in between. This CDR3 region has 13 residues. The germline V gene has CDR1 ENHRY and CDR2 SYGVKD. CDR3 sequence: CAISEMKDTEAFF. The CDR3 DNA reads as TGTGCCATCAGTGAAATGAAGGACACTGAAGCTTTCTTT.

There are a few counts of this clonotype. The rearrangement links TRBV20-1 to TRBJ1-2; 11 bases are a match to TRBD1. This CDR3 region has 14 residues. Germline V gene sequence: CDR1 DFQATT, CDR2 SNEGSKA (reference sequence). Trimming cost V 2 bases and J 6 bases; bases outside gene matches: 5. For the CDR3, the DNA is TGCAGTGCTAGACGGGACAGGGGGTTAAATGGCTACACCTTC. It yields the protein CSARRDRGLNGYTF.

This clonotype has more than one count but fewer than ten. The chain carries TRBV6-5 and TRBJ2-3, with D perhaps matching TRBD2 (6 bases). Trimming removed 7 bases at V and 8 bases at J, with 10 bases between. Germline CDR1 and CDR2: MNHEY and SVGAGI. This CDR3 has 11 residues. For the CDR3, the DNA is TGTGCCAGCAACCTGGGGGGTACGCAGTATTTT. Residues: CASNLGGTQYF.

This clonotype was counted many times. The chain is built from TRBV20-1 and TRBJ1-1; D gene unclear. The V end lost 3 bases, the J end lost 1 base, and 9 bases lay between the germline ends. The CDR3 consists of 13 residues. Germline values: CDR1 DFQATT, CDR2 SNEGSKA (reference sequence). The CDR3 is CSASGRWNTEAFF. The CDR3 DNA reads TGCAGTGCTAGCGGCAGATGGAACACTGAAGCTTTCTTT.

This clonotype has just one count. This chain connects TRBV28 to TRBJ2-1; 8 bases line up with TRBD1. The CDR3 length is 13 residues. V lost 9 bases to trimming and J lost 2 bases; unmatched junction nucleotides: 3. The germline V gene encodes CDR1 MDHEN and CDR2 SYDVKM. The CDR3 region has the DNA TGTGCCAGTCGACAGGGGACCTACAATGAGCAGTTCTTC. Its translation is CASRQGTYNEQFF.

The gene calls are TRBV20-1 and TRBJ1-4; D possibly corresponds to TRBD1 (5 bases). CDR1 and CDR2 from the germline V gene are DFQATT and SNEGSKA (reference sequence). The CDR3 consists of 14 residues. Trimming left V 6 bases short and J 0 bases short, with 11 bases between. Here the CDR3 DNA reads TGCAGTGCAATCGGGGCGGCAACTAATGAAAAACTGTTTTTT. Translating it yields CSAIGAATNEKLFF.

This clonotype was observed a handful of times. The chain recombines TRBV5-1 with TRBJ1-4, with D maybe TRBD1 (5 bases). Germline CDR1 reads SGHRS; CDR2 reads YFSETQ. The CDR3 contains 16 residues. V dropped 3 bases and J dropped 0 bases, with 12 bases sitting between them. DNA for the CDR3: TGCGCCAGCAGCTGGGGGACTTACCCAACTAATGAAAAACTGTTTTTT. It translates to CASSWGTYPTNEKLFF.

The rearrangement joins TRBV18 to TRBJ2-1; 9 nucleotides line up with TRBD2. The CDR3 sequence is 16 residues long. The J segment lost 6 bases and the V segment lost 2 bases, leaving 8 bases of the junction unmatched. CDR1 KGHSH and CDR2 LQKENI come from the germline V gene. The CDR3 sequence is CASSPSSGGTPNEQFF. For the CDR3, the DNA is TGTGCCAGCTCACCATCCAGCGGGGGGACCCCCAATGAGCAGTTCTTC.

The chain carries TRBV4-1 and TRBJ1-5; 8 positions match TRBD1. Trimming cost V 1 base and J 5 bases; bases outside gene matches: 7. This CDR3 region has 16 residues. Germline CDR1 MGHRA, CDR2 YSYEKL. The CDR3 is CASSQVTTGEDQPQHF. The CDR3 DNA reads TGCGCCAGCAGCCAAGTTACGACAGGGGAGGATCAGCCCCAGCATTTT.

Only a few counts were recorded for this clonotype. This chain joins TRBV4-2 and TRBJ1-1; D ambiguous. CDR1 is LGHNA and CDR2 is YNFKEQ in the germline V gene. V was cut by 0 bases and J by 10 bases, with 9 bases left in between. CDR3 length equals 12 residues. In DNA form, the CDR3 reads TGTGCCAGCAGCCAAGAGGGAGGTGGAGCTTTCTTT. Translated: CASSQEGGGAFF.

The genes are TRBV12-3 or TRBV12-4 and TRBJ2-1, with D possibly TRBD2 on 5 matching bases. V lost 5 bases, J lost 6 bases, and 14 bases lay in between. CDR3 length: 14 amino acids. The CDR3 spells CASSPRGRSNEQFF. The CDR3 nucleotides read TGTGCCAGCAGTCCCCGTGGGAGAAGCAATGAGCAGTTCTTC.